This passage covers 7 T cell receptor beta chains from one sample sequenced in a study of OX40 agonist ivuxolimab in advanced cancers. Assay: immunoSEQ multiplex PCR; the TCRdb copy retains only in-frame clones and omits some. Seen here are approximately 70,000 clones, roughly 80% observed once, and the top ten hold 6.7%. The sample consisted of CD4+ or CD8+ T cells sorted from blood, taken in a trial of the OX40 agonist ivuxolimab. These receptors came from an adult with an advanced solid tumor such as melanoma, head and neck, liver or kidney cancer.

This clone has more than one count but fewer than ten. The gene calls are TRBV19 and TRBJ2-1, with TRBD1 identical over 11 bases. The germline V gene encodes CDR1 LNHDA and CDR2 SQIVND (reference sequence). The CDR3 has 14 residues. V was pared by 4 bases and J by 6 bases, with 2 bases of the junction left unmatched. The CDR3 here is CASSKGTGGNEQFF. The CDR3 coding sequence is TGTGCCAGTAGTAAGGGGACAGGGGGCAATGAGCAGTTCTTC.

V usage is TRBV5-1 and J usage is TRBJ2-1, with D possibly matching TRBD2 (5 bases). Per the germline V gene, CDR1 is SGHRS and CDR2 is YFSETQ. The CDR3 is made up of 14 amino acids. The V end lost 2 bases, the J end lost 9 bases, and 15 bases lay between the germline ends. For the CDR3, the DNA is TGCGCCAGCAGCTTATTTCCGGGGTCGGGTGAGCAGTTCTTC. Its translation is CASSLFPGSGEQFF.

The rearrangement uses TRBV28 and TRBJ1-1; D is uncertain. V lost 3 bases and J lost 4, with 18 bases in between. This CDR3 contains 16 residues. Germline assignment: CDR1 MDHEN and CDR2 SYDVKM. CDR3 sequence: CASSLPERWEGTEAFF. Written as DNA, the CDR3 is TGTGCCAGCAGTTTGCCCGAAAGGTGGGAAGGCACTGAAGCTTTCTTT.

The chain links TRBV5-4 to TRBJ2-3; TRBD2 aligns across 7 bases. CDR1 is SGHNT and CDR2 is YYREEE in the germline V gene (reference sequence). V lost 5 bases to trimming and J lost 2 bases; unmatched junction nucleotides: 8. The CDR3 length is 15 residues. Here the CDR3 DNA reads TGTGCCAGCAGTTCTCGGACTAGTCCCACAGATACGCAGTATTTT. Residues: CASSSRTSPTDTQYF.

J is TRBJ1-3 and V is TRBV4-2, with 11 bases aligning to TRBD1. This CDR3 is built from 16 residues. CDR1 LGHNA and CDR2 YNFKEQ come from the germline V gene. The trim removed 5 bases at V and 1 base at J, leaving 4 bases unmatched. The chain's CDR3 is CASSFGQGASGNTIYF. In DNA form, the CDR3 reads TGTGCCAGCAGCTTCGGACAGGGGGCATCTGGAAACACCATATATTTT.

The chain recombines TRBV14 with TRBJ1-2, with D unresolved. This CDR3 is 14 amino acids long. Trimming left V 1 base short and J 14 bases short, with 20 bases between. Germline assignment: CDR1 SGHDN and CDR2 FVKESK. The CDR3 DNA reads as TGTGCCAGCAGCCAAGGCCGATTGGCACTAAAGAGTACCTTC. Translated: CASSQGRLALKSTF.

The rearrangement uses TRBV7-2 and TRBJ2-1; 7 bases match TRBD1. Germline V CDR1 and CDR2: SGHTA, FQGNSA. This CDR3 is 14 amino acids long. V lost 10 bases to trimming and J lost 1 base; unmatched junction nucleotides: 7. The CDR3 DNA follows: TGTGCCACGGGCTCGGGACAGTCCTACAATGAGCAGTTCTTC. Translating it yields CATGSGQSYNEQFF.